What follows are 23 T cell receptor beta chains derived from one specimen sequenced in a study of Graves' ophthalmopathy and Graves' hyperthyroidism. Investigators amplified TCR beta CDR3 regions from RNA transcripts. The authors performed first-round RT-PCR with HTBI primers and then a second-round multiplex PCR. From the multiplex PCR reads, TCRdb called clonotypes with MiXCR, one entry per CDR3 protein. The table includes 400,000 to 450,000 distinct CDR3 sequences, 21% detected once. Sequencing was done on a sample of peripheral blood. All receptors derive from a woman between 18 and 30 years old with stable Graves' hyperthyroidism.

The chain combines TRBV19 with TRBJ1-1, with D perhaps TRBD1 (5 bases). The CDR3 has 13 residues. Germline CDR1 reads LNHDA; CDR2 reads SQIVND (reference sequence). Trimming removed 7 bases at V and 0 bases at J, with 9 bases between. The CDR3 is CASTMGVNTEAFF. The CDR3, as DNA: TGTGCCAGTACTATGGGGGTGAACACTGAAGCTTTCTTT.

This clonotype was picked up a small number of times. The rearrangement uses TRBV11-2 and TRBJ2-2; 12 nucleotides line up with TRBD1. Trimming removed 2 bases from V and 7 bases from J; junction bases left unmatched: 11. The germline V gene has CDR1 SGHAT and CDR2 FQNNGV. This CDR3 has 18 residues. The chain's CDR3 is CASSLQTPGQGAHGELFF. As DNA, the CDR3 is TGTGCCAGCAGCTTACAAACCCCGGGACAGGGGGCGCACGGGGAGCTGTTTTTT. The full variable domain, rest sourced from reference TRBV11-2 and TRBJ2-2, is EAGVAQSPRYKIIEKRQSVAFWCNPISGHATLYWYQQILGQGPKLLIQFQNNGVVDDSQLPKDRFSAERLKGVDSTLKIQPAKLEDSAVYLCASSLQTPGQGAHGELFFGEGSRLTVL.

This clonotype showed up many times. The rearrangement uses TRBV6-2 or TRBV6-3 and TRBJ2-2, with TRBD1 matching 7 bases. This CDR3 spans 15 amino acids. Germline V lookup: CDR1 MNHEY, CDR2 SVGEGT. J lost 4 bases, V lost 4 bases, and 6 bases had no gene match. CDR3 protein: CASSSTGESTGELFF. Written as DNA, the CDR3 is TGTGCCAGCAGTTCCACAGGGGAATCCACCGGGGAGCTGTTTTTT.

This clonotype has a count of ten or more. V usage is TRBV29-1 and J usage is TRBJ2-5; D unresolved. The CDR3 length is 12 residues. The V end lost 3 bases, the J end lost 0 bases, and 5 bases lay between the germline ends. From germline, CDR1 is SQVTM and CDR2 ANQGSEA. DNA of the CDR3: TGCAGCGTTGAGGAGAACCAAGAGACCCAGTACTTC. This gives the protein CSVEENQETQYF.

The rearrangement joins TRBV3-1 to TRBJ2-5; D is ambiguous. The CDR3 covers 14 residues. Trimming removed 0 bases from V and 9 bases from J, with 14 bases in between. CDR1 and CDR2 (germline): LGHDT, YNNKEL (reference sequence). The CDR3, as DNA: TGTGCCAGCAGCCAAGAAGGGCCGAAAGTGGCCCAGTACTTC. Protein sequence: CASSQEGPKVAQYF.

This clonotype was seen ten or more times. The rearrangement links TRBV27 to TRBJ2-1; maybe TRBD2 (6 bases). CDR1 and CDR2 from the germline V gene are MNHEY and SMNVEV (reference sequence). The CDR3 spans 16 residues. Trimming left V 5 bases short and J 2 bases short, with 16 bases between. For the CDR3, the DNA is TGTGCCAGCAGTCCCCCCCGGAGGGTCCCCTACAATGAGCAGTTCTTC. It is translated as CASSPPRRVPYNEQFF.

This chain joins TRBV2 and TRBJ1-1, with 7 bases that match TRBD1. The CDR3 consists of 12 residues. V shed 7 bases and J 6 bases; nucleotides not matched to a gene: 5. The germline V gene encodes CDR1 SNHLY and CDR2 FYNNEI. The CDR3 nucleotides are TGTGCCAGCACTCGACAGGGTCCTGAAGCTTTCTTT. Its protein is CASTRQGPEAFF.

At least ten counts were recorded for this clonotype. The chain uses TRBV20-1 and TRBJ1-2; possibly TRBD1 for D (5 bases). CDR3 size: 15 residues. Trimming shortened V by 1 base and J by 3 bases, and 15 bases separated the two germline ends. CDR1 and CDR2 from the germline V gene are DFQATT and SNEGSKA (reference sequence). The CDR3 coding sequence is TGCAGTGCTAGAGGGCCCCACGCGGGGGACTATGGCTACACCTTC. Its protein is CSARGPHAGDYGYTF.

The chain carries TRBV20-1 and TRBJ2-5; D may be TRBD2 (7 bases). Trimming took 6 bases from V and 4 from J, leaving 24 bases between them. Germline-derived CDR1 and CDR2 are DFQATT and SNEGSKA (reference sequence). The CDR3 spans 16 residues. CDR3 coding DNA: TGCAGTGCGCACAAGGAGGGGGGGTCGGAATCAGAGACCCAGTACTTC. This translates into CSAHKEGGSESETQYF.

This clonotype was counted between two and nine times. This sequence joins TRBV6-2 or TRBV6-3 and TRBJ2-2; 8 nucleotides line up with TRBD2. Germline V lookup: CDR1 MNHEY, CDR2 SVGEGT. Trimming removed 5 bases from V and 5 bases from J; junction bases left unmatched: 13. This CDR3 spans 17 amino acids. In nucleotides, the CDR3 is TGTGCCAGCAGTCACGGCCTGTTAGCGGGGTCGACCGGGGAGCTGTTTTTT. It is translated as CASSHGLLAGSTGELFF.

This clonotype was counted many times. The V call is TRBV10-1, the J call TRBJ2-6; the match to TRBD1 covers 9 bases. The CDR3 has 16 residues. J was trimmed by 4 bases and V by 5 bases; bases with no gene match: 6. Germline V lookup: CDR1 WNHNN, CDR2 SYGVQD (reference sequence). Here the CDR3 DNA reads TGCGCCAGCAGTTCCGGGACAGGGAACGGGGCCAACGTCCTGACTTTC. Amino acids: CASSSGTGNGANVLTF.

This sequence joins TRBV6-1 and TRBJ2-2; 8 bases agree with TRBD2. The CDR3 spans 17 residues. Trimming at V came to 7 bases and at J to 5 bases, leaving 15 bases not matched to a gene. From germline, CDR1 is MNHNS and CDR2 SASEGT. The CDR3 DNA reads as TGTGCCAGCACCCAGACCCACACCGGCGGGAGGACCGGGGAGCTGTTTTTT. It translates to CASTQTHTGGRTGELFF.

Many counts were recorded for this clonotype. The V and J genes are TRBV4-1 and TRBJ2-7; TRBD1 matches at 10 bases. Per the germline V gene, CDR1 is MGHRA and CDR2 is YSYEKL. Unmatched junction bases numbered 6, after V lost 3 bases and J lost 4 bases. The CDR3 runs to 15 residues. CDR3 in DNA: TGCGCCAGCAGCCATCCGGGACAGGGGTTTTACGAGCAGTACTTC. This encodes CASSHPGQGFYEQYF.

This clonotype was counted at least ten times. The V gene is TRBV7-2, the J gene TRBJ2-5; D unclear. V shed 5 bases and J shed 5 bases, with 12 bases lying between them. CDR1 is SGHTA, CDR2 FQGNSA, per germline. The CDR3 length is 13 residues. CDR3 amino acids: CASSNYVQETQYF. Here the CDR3 DNA reads TGTGCCAGCAGCAACTATGTTCAGGAGACCCAGTACTTC.

This clonotype was observed at least ten times. An end of the junction differs from the germline gene, which may be a read error. V gene TRBV6-5 combines with J gene TRBJ2-7, with D perhaps matching TRBD2 (6 bases). Germline-derived CDR1 and CDR2 are MNHEY and SVGAGI. CDR3 size: 13 residues. CDR3 sequence reads: CASGGAAPYGQYF. The CDR3 nucleotides read TGTGCCAGCGGCGGGGCGGCACCCTACGGGCAGTACTTC.

This rearrangement joins TRBV5-6 to TRBJ2-7; 9 positions match TRBD1. Germline V gene data show CDR1 as SGHDT and CDR2 as YYEEEE. The ends lost 2 bases at V and 2 bases at J; junction bases unmatched: 5. This CDR3 region has 15 residues. DNA for the CDR3: TGTGCCAGCAGCTTTAGGGGGACAGGGCCCTACGAGCAGTACTTC. Its translation: CASSFRGTGPYEQYF.

This clonotype was counted many times. The chain has TRBV15 and TRBJ1-2, with 9 bases aligning to TRBD1. Germline V gives CDR1 LNHNV, CDR2 YYDKDF (reference sequence). This CDR3 comprises 15 residues. The J segment lost 4 bases and the V segment lost 1 base, leaving 4 bases of the junction unmatched. In DNA, the CDR3 is TGTGCCACCAGCAGAGGGGGACAGGGCTTCTATGGCTACACCTTC. Encoded protein: CATSRGGQGFYGYTF.

The sample holds many counts of this clonotype. DNA of the CDR3: TGTGCCAGCAGTATTGGACTAGCGGGAGGGCTGGGCCAAGAGACCCAGTACTTC. This gives the protein CASSIGLAGGLGQETQYF. The V and J genes are TRBV12-3 or TRBV12-4 and TRBJ2-5; TRBD2 aligns across 15 bases. This CDR3 contains 18 residues. Trimming at V came to 5 bases and at J to 1 base, leaving 8 bases not matched to a gene.

The chain carries TRBV30 and TRBJ2-7; D not certain. The CDR3 has 10 amino acids. Germline-derived CDR1 and CDR2 are GTSNPN and SVGIG (reference sequence). V was cut by 4 bases and J by 3 bases, with 4 bases left in between. The CDR3 DNA reads TGTGCCTGGATGGACTACGAGCAGTACTTC. This codes for CAWMDYEQYF.

At least ten counts were recorded for this clonotype. The chain is built from TRBV19 and TRBJ1-1; a weak D match, TRBD1 (5 bases). The CDR3 has 15 amino acids. The germline V gene encodes CDR1 LNHDA and CDR2 SQIVND (reference sequence). Between the trimmed V and J ends, which lost 7 bases and 4 bases, there was a span of 19 bases. The chain's CDR3 is CASKGSQVAATEAFF. DNA of the CDR3: TGTGCCAGTAAAGGGTCACAGGTAGCTGCCACTGAAGCTTTCTTT.

This clonotype was detected many times. This chain uses TRBV20-1 with TRBJ1-2; 7 bases fit TRBD1. The germline V gene encodes CDR1 DFQATT and CDR2 SNEGSKA (reference sequence). V trimming: 3 bases; J trimming: 3 bases; junction bases outside the gene matches: 1. The CDR3 contains 12 residues. CDR3 coding DNA: TGCAGTGCTAGCAGGGGGGACTATGGCTACACCTTC. Its translation: CSASRGDYGYTF.

This clonotype was counted a few times. The chain joins TRBV4-1 to TRBJ2-5; a possible D gene is TRBD2 (7 bases). V lost 1 base and J 2 bases, leaving 14 bases between the germline ends. The CDR3 extends over 16 amino acids. Germline V CDR1 and CDR2: MGHRA, YSYEKL. The CDR3 region is CASSQGGGGSQETQYF. CDR3 bases: TGCGCCAGCAGCCAAGGAGGGGGAGGGTCTCAAGAGACCCAGTACTTC.

This clonotype came up many times. The chain combines TRBV12-3 or TRBV12-4 with TRBJ1-3, with 8 bases fitting TRBD1. V was pared by 6 bases and J by 0 bases, with 7 bases of the junction left unmatched. There are 16 residues in the CDR3. The CDR3 DNA reads as TGTGCCAGCAGCGGGACAGGATACTTCTCTGGAAACACCATATATTTT. Its translation is CASSGTGYFSGNTIYF.